This TCR beta chain was documented in a study of cytomegalovirus exposure and HLA in healthy donors. Points on this clone: No antigen is known for it.

Germline trimming cut 6 bases from V and 2 bases from J; bases unmatched to any gene: 8. The CDR3 extends over 16 amino acids. The germline CDR1 and CDR2 sequences are LNHNV and YYDKDF (reference sequence). Study results and caveats: A few V segments could not be told apart, such as TRBV6-2 and TRBV6-3, and were left out.

Use of 60 Vbeta and 13 Jbeta primers characterized the PCR. Here immunoSEQ multiplex PCR was the method, and the copy in TCRdb shows in-frame clones only, minus some. The sample holds some 98,000 clones, 77% seen once. Sequenced input: PBMCs. The TCR comes from a female donor in good health and CMV-seronegative. The V gene is TRBV15, the J gene TRBJ2-3; 10 bases agree with TRBD1. The CDR3 here is CATSRGQGTSTDTQYF. CDR3 bases: TGTGCCACCAGTAGGGGACAGGGGACATCCACAGATACGCAGTATTTT.